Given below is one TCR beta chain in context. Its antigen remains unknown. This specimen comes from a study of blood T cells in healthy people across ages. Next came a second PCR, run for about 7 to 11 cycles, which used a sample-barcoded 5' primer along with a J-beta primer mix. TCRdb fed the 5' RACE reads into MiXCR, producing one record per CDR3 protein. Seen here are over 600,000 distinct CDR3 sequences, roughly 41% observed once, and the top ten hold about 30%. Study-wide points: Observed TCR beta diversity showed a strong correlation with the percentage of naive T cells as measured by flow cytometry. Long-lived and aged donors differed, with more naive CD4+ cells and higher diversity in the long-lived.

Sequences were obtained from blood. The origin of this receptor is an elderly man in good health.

In DNA form, the CDR3 reads TGTGCCAGCAGCTCCCCTCTTGGCGGGGGGGTACCTAGCACAGATACGCAGTATTTT. It is translated as CASSSPLGGGVPSTDTQYF. The chain employs TRBV5-4 and TRBJ2-3; TRBD2 matches at 9 bases. In germline, CDR1 is SGHNT, CDR2 YYREEE (reference sequence). V trimming: 3 bases; J trimming: 0 bases; junction bases outside the gene matches: 14. The CDR3 contains 19 residues.